The rows below give T cell receptor beta chains drawn from one sample of a study of PD-L1 blockade in urothelial cancer. Measured with immunoSEQ multiplex PCR; TCRdb has only the in-frame clones, and not every one. The sample contains around 93,000 clones, around 78% of which appear only once. The source material was PBMCs, sampled around atezolizumab (anti-PD-L1) treatment. These receptors all come from a man between 65 and 80 years old with urothelial cancer. Both conserved end residues are part of each CDR3. A D gene is named only where the DNA matches it firmly. Not every row has a clone size; where given, it reads once, few, many or a size class.

. TRBJ1-5 . TRBV4-3 CASSQDGGVGQPQHF TGCGCCAGCAGCCAAGATGGCGGGGTGGGACAGCCCCAGCATTTT
TRBD1 TRBJ2-1 . TRBV5-4 CASSRDSYNEQFF TGTGCCAGCAGCCGGGACAGCTACAATGAGCAGTTCTTC
TRBD1 TRBJ2-3 . TRBV5-4 CASSPQGVGTDTQYF TGTGCCAGCAGCCCTCAGGGGGTCGGCACAGATACGCAGTATTTT
. TRBJ2-3 . TRBV6-6 CASTAEGTDTQYF TGTGCCAGCACCGCGGAGGGCACAGATACGCAGTATTTT
. TRBJ2-5 once TRBV4-1 CASSQEGHGQETQYF TGCGCCAGCAGCCAAGAGGGGCACGGCCAAGAGACCCAGTACTTC
. TRBJ2-7 . TRBV11-2 CASSAGPREYF TGTGCCAGCAGCGCGGGACCTCGGGAGTACTTC
TRBD1 TRBJ1-5 . TRBV19 CASTTGKNQPQHF TGTGCCAGTACGACAGGGAAAAATCAGCCCCAGCATTTT
. TRBJ2-2 . TRBV21-1 CASSKVYRESDTGELFF TGTGCCAGCAGCAAAGTTTACAGGGAAAGTGACACCGGGGAGCTGTTTTTT
. TRBJ2-7 . TRBV7-2 CASSLGGGPGAYEQYF TGTGCCAGCAGCTTAGGAGGGGGCCCGGGAGCCTACGAGCAGTACTTC
TRBD1 TRBJ1-6 . TRBV19 CASSMTPGQNSPLHF TGTGCCAGTAGTATGACTCCGGGACAGAATTCACCCCTCCACTTT
TRBD2 TRBJ2-5 . TRBV7-9 CASSLGLAGYQETQYF TGTGCCAGCAGCTTGGGACTAGCGGGATACCAAGAGACCCAGTACTTC
. TRBJ1-2 . TRBV6-5 CASTSQGEQGYTF TGTGCCAGCACCTCTCAAGGGGAACAAGGCTACACCTTC
. TRBJ2-3 . TRBV2 CASSEQLNGIDTQYF TGTGCCAGCAGTGAGCAACTAAACGGAATAGATACGCAGTATTTT
. TRBJ2-7 . TRBV10-1 CASTRREGEQYF TGCGCCAGCACAAGGAGGGAAGGCGAGCAGTACTTC
. TRBJ2-7 few TRBV5-5 CASSYPGLNIYEQYF TGTGCCAGCAGTTACCCGGGACTCAATATCTACGAGCAGTACTTC
TRBD1 TRBJ1-3 once TRBV15 CATSPGTDSGNTIYF TGTGCCACCAGCCCCGGGACAGACTCTGGAAACACCATATATTTT
TRBD1 TRBJ2-5 . TRBV11-2 CASSPGQGAQTQYF TGTGCCAGCAGCCCGGGACAGGGGGCCCAGACCCAGTACTTC
. TRBJ1-4 . TRBV4-2 CASSSTQGANEKLFF TGTGCCAGCAGCTCTACACAGGGTGCTAATGAAAAACTGTTTTTT
TRBD2 TRBJ2-1 once TRBV5-1 CASSLTSGRAGTYNEQFF TGCGCCAGCAGCCTGACTAGCGGGAGGGCTGGTACCTACAATGAGCAGTTCTTC
TRBD1 TRBJ1-1 . TRBV29-1 CSAVTGDTEAFF TGCAGCGCGGTTACAGGGGACACTGAAGCTTTCTTT
. TRBJ2-3 . TRBV14 CASSQVAGITDTQYF TGTGCCAGCAGCCAAGTCGCGGGAATCACAGATACGCAGTATTTT
. TRBJ2-7 . TRBV27 CASRQGGGHRYEQYF TGTGCCAGCAGGCAAGGTGGGGGACACCGCTACGAGCAGTACTTC
. TRBJ2-7 . TRBV12-2 CASRLRETPLEQYF TGTGCAAGTCGCTTAAGAGAGACACCCCTCGAGCAGTACTTC
TRBD1 TRBJ2-1 . TRBV19 CASSPGQGLGEQFF TGTGCCAGTAGCCCGGGACAGGGGCTCGGTGAGCAGTTCTTC
TRBD1 TRBJ1-1 . TRBV6-5 CASSPTGGNTEAFF TGTGCCAGCAGTCCAACAGGGGGGAACACTGAAGCTTTCTTT
TRBD1 TRBJ1-1 . TRBV7-9 CASSLLAGGTEAFF TGTGCCAGCAGCTTACTGGCAGGGGGGACTGAAGCTTTCTTT
TRBD2 TRBJ2-1 . TRBV5-3 CARRGTSGYNEQFF TGTGCCAGAAGGGGGACTAGCGGGTACAATGAGCAGTTCTTC
. TRBJ1-1 few TRBV6-5 CASRWQAEAFF TGTGCCAGCAGATGGCAGGCTGAAGCTTTCTTT
. TRBJ2-1 . TRBV7-8 CASSLARTLGNEQFF TGTGCCAGCAGCTTAGCGAGGACATTGGGCAATGAGCAGTTCTTC
. TRBJ1-4 . TRBV11-2 CASSRRSLRATTNEKLFF TGTGCCAGCAGTCGTCGATCTTTGCGGGCAACAACTAATGAAAAACTGTTTTTT
TRBD2 TRBJ2-7 . TRBV18 CASSPGTSGAYEQYF TGTGCCAGCTCACCAGGGACTAGCGGAGCCTACGAGCAGTACTTC
TRBD2 TRBJ2-1 once TRBV9 CASSVEGGDNEQFF TGTGCCAGCAGCGTAGAGGGAGGGGATAATGAGCAGTTCTTC
TRBD1 TRBJ1-1 once TRBV29-1 CSVSGTGGFEAFF TGCAGCGTTTCCGGGACAGGGGGCTTTGAAGCTTTCTTT
. TRBJ1-3 . TRBV13 CASRAEGDGNTIYF TGTGCCAGCAGAGCCGAAGGGGATGGAAACACCATATATTTT
. TRBJ2-1 . TRBV9 CASSVGSFHEQFF TGTGCCAGCAGCGTCGGGTCGTTCCATGAGCAGTTCTTC
. TRBJ2-1 . TRBV29-1 CSVGWRINNEQFF TGCAGCGTTGGATGGCGGATTAACAATGAGCAGTTCTTC
TRBD2 TRBJ2-1 . TRBV4-3 CASSQESSGGYNEQFF TGCGCCAGCAGCCAAGAGTCTAGCGGAGGCTACAATGAGCAGTTCTTC
TRBD1 TRBJ2-5 . TRBV7-3 CASSPDRGKTQYF TGTGCCAGCAGCCCGGACAGGGGCAAGACCCAGTACTTC
TRBD2 TRBJ2-5 . TRBV5-6 CASSVSGALQETQYF TGTGCCAGCAGCGTTAGCGGGGCCTTACAAGAGACCCAGTACTTC
. TRBJ1-1 . TRBV19 CASRPLVAGDSTEAFF TGTGCCAGTAGGCCACTAGTGGCAGGGGATAGCACTGAAGCTTTCTTT
TRBD2 TRBJ2-1 . TRBV5-1 CASSLGNSGGGNEQFF TGCGCCAGCAGCTTGGGAAATAGCGGCGGGGGCAATGAGCAGTTCTTC
. TRBJ1-2 . TRBV28 CASSSGDGLWGYTF TGTGCCAGCAGTTCCGGGGACGGACTATGGGGCTACACCTTC
. TRBJ1-4 . TRBV6-4 CASCTPSGQLNEKLFF TGTGCCAGCTGCACACCCTCCGGACAGCTTAATGAAAAACTGTTTTTT
. TRBJ1-5 . TRBV6-1 CANSEARANQPQHF TGTGCCAACAGTGAAGCCAGGGCTAATCAGCCCCAGCATTTT
TRBD2 TRBJ2-7 . TRBV28 CASSFIGGRGTYEQYF TGTGCCAGCAGTTTTATTGGCGGGAGAGGGACCTACGAGCAGTACTTC
TRBD2 TRBJ2-3 few TRBV19 CASSSRTSGSSPDTQYF TGTGCCAGTAGCTCTCGGACTAGCGGGAGTTCCCCAGATACGCAGTATTTT
TRBD2 TRBJ2-1 . TRBV11-3 CASSFSSGDSSYNEQFF TGTGCCAGCAGCTTCTCTAGCGGGGATAGCTCCTACAATGAGCAGTTCTTC
. TRBJ2-7 . TRBV12-5 CASGLSRGGEQYF TGTGCTAGTGGACTGAGCCGGGGTGGCGAGCAGTACTTC
TRBD2 TRBJ2-7 . TRBV5-4 CASSLGGGYYEQYF TGTGCCAGCAGCTTGGGGGGGGGATACTACGAGCAGTACTTC
TRBD2 TRBJ2-5 . TRBV2 CASRSPGLAGVAAETQYF TGTGCCAGTCGTTCACCGGGACTAGCGGGAGTCGCGGCAGAGACCCAGTACTTC
. TRBJ1-4 . TRBV13 CASSRNRATNEKLFF TGTGCCAGCAGCAGAAACAGGGCAACTAATGAAAAACTGTTTTTT
. TRBJ1-1 . TRBV29-1 CSVGDTSSEAFF TGCAGCGTTGGGGACACTAGTTCTGAAGCTTTCTTT
TRBD2 TRBJ2-1 . TRBV11-2 CASSLEGISGRFYNEQFF TGTGCCAGCAGCTTAGAGGGGATTAGCGGGAGGTTCTACAATGAGCAGTTCTTC
. TRBJ1-2 . TRBV10-3 CAISESGRGGYTF TGTGCCATCAGTGAGTCGGGCAGGGGAGGCTACACCTTC
. TRBJ2-5 . TRBV7-6 CASSFQGRETQYF TGTGCCAGCAGCTTCCAGGGGCGGGAGACCCAGTACTTC